A selection of T cell receptor beta chains follows, all from one sample in a study of control samples from healthy donors and cancer patients. Assay: immunoSEQ multiplex PCR; the TCRdb copy retains only in-frame clones and omits some. The sample includes fewer than 200,000 clones. Sequenced input: blood. Receptors were obtained from a woman younger than 45 in good health. The CDR3 runs from the conserved cysteine through the conserved F or W. The D gene is left open where the match is weak.

j_call d_call v_call cdr3_nt cdr3_aa
TRBJ1-5 . TRBV28 TGTGCCAGCAGTTGGGACAAAATACTAAAGATGAATCAGCCCCAGCATTTT CASSWDKILKMNQPQHF
TRBJ2-5 . TRBV2 TGTGCCAGCAAGGGGGAATTGCCGAGAGAATACTTC CASKGELPREYF
TRBJ2-7 TRBD2 TRBV6-5 TGTGCCAGCCGGACTAGCGGGGGGGTCGAGCAGTACTTC CASRTSGGVEQYF
TRBJ1-2 . TRBV27 TGTGCCAGCAGTTATCAGAGGAGCTATGGCTACACCTTC CASSYQRSYGYTF
TRBJ1-1 . TRBV6-5 TGTGCCAGCAGTTACGAGTGGGTCACTGAAGCTTTCTTT CASSYEWVTEAFF
TRBJ2-2 . TRBV5-1 TGCGCCAGCAGCTTGGGGGAAGGGAGCACCGGGGAGCTGTTTTTT CASSLGEGSTGELFF
TRBJ2-5 . TRBV3-1/TRBV3-2 TGTGCCAGCAGCCAAGTAACGGGTCGTCAAGAGACCCAGTACTTC CASSQVTGRQETQYF
TRBJ1-1 . TRBV12-3/TRBV12-4 TGTGCCAGCAGGAAGGGGGTGGCCACTGAAGCTTTCTTT CASRKGVATEAFF
TRBJ2-1 TRBD2 TRBV19 TGTGCCAGTAGCCCAATAGGGGGGACTAGCGGGGACTTCCCCACATACAATGAGCAGTTCTTC CASSPIGGTSGDFPTYNEQFF
TRBJ1-2 TRBD1 TRBV12-5 TGTGCTAGTGGTTTGCAGGGGGCTAGCTATGGCTACACCTTC CASGLQGASYGYTF
TRBJ1-2 . TRBV10-2 TGCGCCAGCAGTGGCAGGGACGGCTACACCTTC CASSGRDGYTF
TRBJ1-6 . TRBV27 TGTGCCAGCAGTTTACAACAGATGCATTCACCCCTCCACTTT CASSLQQMHSPLHF
TRBJ2-2 . TRBV6-5 TGTGCCACTTCCCCCGGCGGCTGGTGGAGCGGGGAGCTGTTTTTT CATSPGGWWSGELFF
TRBJ1-3 . TRBV15 TGTGCCACCAGCCGTCAGGCCTCTGGAAACACCATATATTTT CATSRQASGNTIYF
TRBJ2-5 . TRBV24-1 TGTGCCACCAGGGCCGGGACCCCCTTCAAAGAGACCCAGTACTTC CATRAGTPFKETQYF